Listed below are T cell receptor beta chains from one sample, sequenced in a study of shared clonotypes between healthy human individuals. Sequencing used immunoSEQ multiplex PCR; TCRdb keeps in-frame clones, though not all of them. The data contain nearly 2 million clones, about 95% of them seen just once; the ten biggest clones take up approximately 1.2%. The sample was naive CD8+ T cells sorted from blood. The receptors come from a man younger than 35 in good health. Both conserved end residues are part of each CDR3. The order of the fields is J gene, V gene, CDR3 protein.

j_call: TRBJ2-2; v_call: TRBV7-9; cdr3_aa: CASSSAHDTGELFF
j_call: TRBJ2-1; v_call: TRBV27; cdr3_aa: CASSPRYNEQFF
j_call: TRBJ2-5; v_call: TRBV6-1; cdr3_aa: CASSEGGTGGWETQYF
j_call: TRBJ2-5; v_call: TRBV28; cdr3_aa: CASTPGRVKYF
j_call: TRBJ1-2; v_call: TRBV27; cdr3_aa: CASSHRQGFGYTF
j_call: TRBJ2-3; v_call: TRBV29-1; cdr3_aa: CSTSRLVRDSSTDTQYF
j_call: TRBJ2-5; v_call: TRBV6-6; cdr3_aa: CASSKEEETQYF
j_call: TRBJ2-7; v_call: TRBV7-9; cdr3_aa: CASSLEGNEQYF
j_call: TRBJ2-3; v_call: TRBV27; cdr3_aa: CASASKLGTDTQYF
j_call: TRBJ2-7; v_call: TRBV5-6; cdr3_aa: CASSDSYEQYF
j_call: TRBJ2-7; v_call: TRBV4-3; cdr3_aa: CASSPSDGTYEQYF
j_call: TRBJ2-3; v_call: TRBV7-3; cdr3_aa: CASSSSSTDTQYF
j_call: TRBJ1-1; v_call: TRBV7-6; cdr3_aa: CASSLLEDTEAFF
j_call: TRBJ2-1; v_call: TRBV9; cdr3_aa: CASSVGSVTYNEQFF
j_call: TRBJ2-7; v_call: TRBV7-3; cdr3_aa: CASSPRDSSYEQYF
j_call: TRBJ1-1; v_call: TRBV19; cdr3_aa: CASSLKWDNAAFF
j_call: TRBJ2-2; v_call: TRBV6-6; cdr3_aa: CASRGTGYTGELFF
j_call: TRBJ1-5; v_call: TRBV27; cdr3_aa: CASAVQGSNQPQHF
j_call: TRBJ2-7; v_call: TRBV6-6; cdr3_aa: CASSGLAGAQIYEQYF
j_call: TRBJ2-7; v_call: TRBV15; cdr3_aa: CATSRDLGTAYEQYF
j_call: TRBJ1-5; v_call: TRBV21-1; cdr3_aa: CASSNQPQHF
j_call: TRBJ2-1; v_call: TRBV5-4; cdr3_aa: CASSPGYNEQFF
j_call: TRBJ2-7; v_call: TRBV28; cdr3_aa: CASSFLGQGYEQYF
j_call: TRBJ1-2; v_call: TRBV21-1; cdr3_aa: CASPPGGDGYTF
j_call: TRBJ2-3; v_call: TRBV20-1; cdr3_aa: CSALKVDTQYF
j_call: TRBJ2-1; v_call: TRBV30; cdr3_aa: CAWSRQTLDEQFF
j_call: TRBJ2-1; v_call: TRBV28; cdr3_aa: CASSSSRDRGVNEQFF
j_call: TRBJ2-5; v_call: TRBV4-1; cdr3_aa: CASSPRLGLQETQYF
j_call: TRBJ2-5; v_call: TRBV6-5; cdr3_aa: CASSYSGETQYF
j_call: TRBJ1-5; v_call: TRBV5-6; cdr3_aa: CASSLDMDQPQHF
j_call: TRBJ1-4; v_call: TRBV5-1; cdr3_aa: CASSPWGGREEEKLFF
j_call: TRBJ2-3; v_call: TRBV9; cdr3_aa: CASSTTDTQYF
j_call: TRBJ1-2; v_call: TRBV7-9; cdr3_aa: CASSSGSLYGYTF
j_call: TRBJ2-7; v_call: TRBV4-1; cdr3_aa: CASSQIAGGYEQYF
j_call: TRBJ2-1; v_call: TRBV5-1; cdr3_aa: CASSPQKVRGIYNEQFF
j_call: TRBJ2-3; v_call: TRBV7-9; cdr3_aa: CASSTDLDTQYF
j_call: TRBJ2-7; v_call: TRBV27; cdr3_aa: CASSPDGFNMLYEQYF